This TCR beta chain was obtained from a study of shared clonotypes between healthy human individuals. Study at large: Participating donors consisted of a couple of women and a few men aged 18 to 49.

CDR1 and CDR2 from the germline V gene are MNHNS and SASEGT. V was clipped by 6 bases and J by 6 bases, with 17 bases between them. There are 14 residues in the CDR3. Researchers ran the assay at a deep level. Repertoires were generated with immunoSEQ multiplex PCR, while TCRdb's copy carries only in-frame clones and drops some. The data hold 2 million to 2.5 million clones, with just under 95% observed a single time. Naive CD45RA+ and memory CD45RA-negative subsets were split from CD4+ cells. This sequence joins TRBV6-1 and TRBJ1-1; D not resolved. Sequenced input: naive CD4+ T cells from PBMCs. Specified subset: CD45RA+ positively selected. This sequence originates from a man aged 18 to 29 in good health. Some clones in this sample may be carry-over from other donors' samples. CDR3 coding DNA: TGTGCCAGCAGGGTCGGGGTAAGGGTATCTGAAGCTTTCTTT. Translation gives CASRVGVRVSEAFF.